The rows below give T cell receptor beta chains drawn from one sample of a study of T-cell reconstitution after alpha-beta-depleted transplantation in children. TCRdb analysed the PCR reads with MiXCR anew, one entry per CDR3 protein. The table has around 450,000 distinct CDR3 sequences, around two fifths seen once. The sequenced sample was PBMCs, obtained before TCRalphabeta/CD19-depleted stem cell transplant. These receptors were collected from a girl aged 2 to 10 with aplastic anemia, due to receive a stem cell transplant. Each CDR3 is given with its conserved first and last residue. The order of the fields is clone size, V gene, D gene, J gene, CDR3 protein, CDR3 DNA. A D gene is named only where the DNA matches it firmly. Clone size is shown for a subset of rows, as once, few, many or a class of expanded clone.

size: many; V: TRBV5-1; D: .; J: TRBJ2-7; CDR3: CASSPRSLSYEQYF; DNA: TGCGCCAGCAGCCCCCGGTCGTTATCCTACGAGCAGTACTTC
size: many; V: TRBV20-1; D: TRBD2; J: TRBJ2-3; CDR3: CSARDYDPSSGSTDTQYF; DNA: TGCAGTGCTAGAGATTACGACCCCTCTAGCGGGAGCACAGATACGCAGTATTTT
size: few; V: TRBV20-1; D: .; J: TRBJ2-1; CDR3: CSAAGLVGSYNEQFF; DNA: TGCAGTGCTGCGGGGCTCGTTGGCTCCTACAATGAGCAGTTCTTC
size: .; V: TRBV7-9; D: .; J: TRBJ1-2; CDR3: CASSLEGRHYGYTF; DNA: TGTGCCAGCAGCTTAGAGGGGCGTCACTATGGCTACACCTTC
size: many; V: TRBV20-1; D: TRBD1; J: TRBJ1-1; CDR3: CSARDWGGTANTEAFF; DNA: TGCAGTGCTAGAGATTGGGGCGGGACAGCGAACACTGAAGCTTTCTTT
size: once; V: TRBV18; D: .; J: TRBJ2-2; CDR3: CASSPLAAGTITNTGELFF; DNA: TGTGCCAGCTCACCACTTGCAGCTGGTACTATTACGAACACCGGGGAGCTGTTTTTT
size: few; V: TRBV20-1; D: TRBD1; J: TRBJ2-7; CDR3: CSARDAGRDRGGEQYF; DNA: TGCAGTGCTAGAGATGCGGGGCGGGACAGGGGTGGCGAGCAGTACTTC
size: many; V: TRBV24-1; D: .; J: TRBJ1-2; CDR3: CATSPGSYGYTF; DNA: TGTGCCACCAGTCCGGGGAGTTATGGCTACACCTTC
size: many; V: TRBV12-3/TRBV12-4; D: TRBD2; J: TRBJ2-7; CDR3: CASSPAAGVREQYF; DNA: TGTGCCAGCAGCCCCGCGGCGGGAGTCCGCGAGCAGTACTTC
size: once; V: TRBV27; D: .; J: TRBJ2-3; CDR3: CASSPNGVTAPDTQYF; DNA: TGTGCCAGCAGTCCAAACGGGGTTACAGCCCCAGATACGCAGTATTTT
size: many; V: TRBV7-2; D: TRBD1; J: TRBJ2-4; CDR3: CASSLGQAGKIQYF; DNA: TGTGCCAGCAGCCTCGGACAGGCCGGGAAGATTCAGTACTTC
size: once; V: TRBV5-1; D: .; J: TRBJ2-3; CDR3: CASSLTRDSITDTQYF; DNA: TGCGCCAGCAGCTTGACGCGGGACTCTATCACAGATACGCAGTATTTT
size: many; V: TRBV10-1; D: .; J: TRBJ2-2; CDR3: CASSENREIGELFF; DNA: TGCGCCAGCAGTGAAAACAGGGAGATCGGGGAGCTGTTTTTT
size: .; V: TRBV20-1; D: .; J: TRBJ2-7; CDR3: CSARLTSDKTYEQYF; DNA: TGCAGTGCTAGATTGACCAGCGACAAGACCTACGAGCAGTACTTC
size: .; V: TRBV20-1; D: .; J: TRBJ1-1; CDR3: CSAPIAGRAFF; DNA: TGCAGTGCTCCTATCGCGGGACGGGCTTTCTTT
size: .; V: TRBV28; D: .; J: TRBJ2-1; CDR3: CASSLGQGGVHNEQFF; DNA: TGTGCCAGCAGTTTGGGCCAGGGTGGCGTCCACAATGAGCAGTTCTTC
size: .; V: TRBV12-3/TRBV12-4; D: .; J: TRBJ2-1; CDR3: CASRQGLYNEQFF; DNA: TGTGCCAGCAGACAGGGACTCTACAATGAGCAGTTCTTC
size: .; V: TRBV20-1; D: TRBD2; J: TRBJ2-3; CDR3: CSAGTSGSTDTQYF; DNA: TGCAGTGCTGGGACTAGCGGGAGCACAGATACGCAGTATTTT
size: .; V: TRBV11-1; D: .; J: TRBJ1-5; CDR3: CASSLVSSGVPQGRDQPQHF; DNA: TGTGCCAGCAGCTTAGTCTCGTCGGGAGTTCCACAGGGTCGAGATCAGCCCCAGCATTTT
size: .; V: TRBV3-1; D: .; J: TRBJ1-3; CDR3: CASSDAVLGNTIYF; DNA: TGTGCCAGTAGCGACGCGGTCTTGGGAAACACCATATATTTT
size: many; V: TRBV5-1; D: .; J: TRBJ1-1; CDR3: CASSLGLESEAFF; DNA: TGCGCCAGCAGCTTGGGGCTGGAATCTGAAGCTTTCTTT
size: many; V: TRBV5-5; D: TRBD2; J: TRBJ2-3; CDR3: CASFVAGGLLGDTQYF; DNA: TGTGCCAGCTTTGTAGCGGGAGGGCTCCTCGGAGATACGCAGTATTTT
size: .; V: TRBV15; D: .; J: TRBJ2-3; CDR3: CATSRDRGDTQYF; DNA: TGTGCCACCAGCAGAGATCGTGGGGATACGCAGTATTTT
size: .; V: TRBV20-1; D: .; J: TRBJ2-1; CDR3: CSAKLTPGTDSYNEQFF; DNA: TGCAGTGCTAAGCTAACTCCCGGGACGGACTCCTACAATGAGCAGTTCTTC
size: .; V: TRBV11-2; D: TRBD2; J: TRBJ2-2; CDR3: CASSFSPTAGGPHTGELFF; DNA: TGTGCCAGCAGCTTTTCACCCACTGCGGGAGGGCCCCACACCGGGGAGCTGTTTTTT
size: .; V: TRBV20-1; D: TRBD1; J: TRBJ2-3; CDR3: CSATRTGDTDTQYF; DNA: TGCAGTGCCACCCGGACAGGGGACACAGATACGCAGTATTTT
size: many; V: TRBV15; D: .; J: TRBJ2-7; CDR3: CATSREQAGTPYEQYF; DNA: TGTGCCACCAGCAGAGAACAGGCAGGGACCCCCTACGAGCAGTACTTC
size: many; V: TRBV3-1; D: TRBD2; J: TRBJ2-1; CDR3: CASSRTSGSLSYNEQFF; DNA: TGTGCCAGCAGCCGGACTAGCGGGAGTCTCTCCTACAATGAGCAGTTCTTC
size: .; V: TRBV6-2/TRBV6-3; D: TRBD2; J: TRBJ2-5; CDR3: CASSDSSGRRDYGTQYF; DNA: TGTGCCAGCAGTGACTCTAGCGGGAGACGCGATTACGGGACCCAGTACTTC
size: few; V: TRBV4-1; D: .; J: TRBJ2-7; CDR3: CASSQRSGSSEQYF; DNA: TGCGCCAGCAGTCAACGATCGGGTTCGAGCGAGCAGTACTTC
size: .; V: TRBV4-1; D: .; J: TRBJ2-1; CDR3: CASSQDGRPGFF; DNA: TGCGCCAGCAGCCAAGATGGGCGCCCCGGGTTCTTC
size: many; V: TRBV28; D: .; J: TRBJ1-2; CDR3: CASSPLEFGGNYGYTF; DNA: TGTGCCAGCAGTCCCCTCGAATTCGGGGGCAACTATGGCTACACCTTC
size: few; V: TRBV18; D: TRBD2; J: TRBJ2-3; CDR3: CASSPPLAGYTDTQYF; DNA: TGTGCCAGCTCACCACCCCTAGCGGGGTACACAGATACGCAGTATTTT
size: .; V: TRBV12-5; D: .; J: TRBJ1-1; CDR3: CASAKSTEAFF; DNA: TGTGCTAGTGCGAAATCCACTGAAGCTTTCTTT
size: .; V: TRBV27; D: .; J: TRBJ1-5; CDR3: CASSRTLAGTGNQPQHF; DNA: TGTGCCAGCAGCCGAACCCTCGCGGGTACTGGCAATCAGCCCCAGCATTTT
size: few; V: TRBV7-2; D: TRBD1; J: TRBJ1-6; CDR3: CASSSGPGQGNSPLHF; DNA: TGTGCCAGCAGCTCGGGTCCGGGACAGGGGAATTCACCCCTCCACTTT
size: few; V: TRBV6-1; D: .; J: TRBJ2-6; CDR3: CASSREWRWTANVLTF; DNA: TGTGCCAGCAGCCGCGAGTGGCGGTGGACGGCCAACGTCCTGACTTTC
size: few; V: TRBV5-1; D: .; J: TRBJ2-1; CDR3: CASSSAGATYNEQFF; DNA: TGCGCCAGCAGCTCAGCGGGTGCGACCTACAATGAGCAGTTCTTC
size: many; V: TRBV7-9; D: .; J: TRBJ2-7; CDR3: CASSQMEPSYEQYF; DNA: TGTGCCAGCAGCCAAATGGAGCCTTCCTACGAGCAGTACTTC
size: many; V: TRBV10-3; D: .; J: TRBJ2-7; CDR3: CAIREGGGSYEQYF; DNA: TGTGCCATCAGAGAGGGGGGCGGCTCCTACGAGCAGTACTTC
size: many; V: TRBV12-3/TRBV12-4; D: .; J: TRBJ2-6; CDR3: CASKRHASGANVLTF; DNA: TGTGCCAGCAAACGACACGCCTCTGGGGCCAACGTCCTGACTTTC
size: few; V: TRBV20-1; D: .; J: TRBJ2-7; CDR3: CSASDGGRRVGEQYF; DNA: TGCAGTGCTAGTGATGGGGGGCGCCGGGTAGGGGAGCAGTACTTC
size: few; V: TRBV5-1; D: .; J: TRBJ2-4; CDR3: CASSLVAGNAKNIQYF; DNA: TGCGCCAGCAGCTTGGTTGCAGGGAATGCCAAAAACATTCAGTACTTC
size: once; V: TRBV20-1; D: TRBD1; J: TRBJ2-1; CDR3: CSARPGTGSYNEQFF; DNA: TGCAGTGCTCGCCCCGGGACAGGCTCCTACAATGAGCAGTTCTTC
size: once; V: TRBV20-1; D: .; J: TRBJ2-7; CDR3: CSAAGTPLYEQYF; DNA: TGCAGTGCCGCGGGGACACCCCTCTACGAGCAGTACTTC
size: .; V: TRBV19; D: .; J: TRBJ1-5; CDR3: CASTPLQSNQPQHF; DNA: TGTGCCAGTACCCCCCTACAGAGCAATCAGCCCCAGCATTTT
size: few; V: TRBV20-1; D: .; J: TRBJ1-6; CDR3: CSASPLRRAMGNSPLHF; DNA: TGCAGTGCTAGTCCCCTCCGCAGGGCCATGGGGAATTCACCCCTCCACTTT
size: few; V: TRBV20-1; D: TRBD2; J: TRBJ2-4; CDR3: CSARGGLAKNIQYF; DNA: TGCAGTGCTAGGGGGGGGTTGGCCAAAAACATTCAGTACTTC
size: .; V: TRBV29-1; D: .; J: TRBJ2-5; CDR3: CSVGNTGGGETQYF; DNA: TGCAGCGTCGGAAATACCGGAGGGGGCGAGACCCAGTACTTC
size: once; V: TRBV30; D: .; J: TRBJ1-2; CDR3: CAWSVLPNPGGYTF; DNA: TGTGCCTGGAGTGTACTTCCGAACCCAGGGGGCTACACCTTC
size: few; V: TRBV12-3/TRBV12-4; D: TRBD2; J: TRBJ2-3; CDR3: CASSPPGLAGGTQYF; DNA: TGTGCCAGCAGTCCCCCGGGACTAGCGGGAGGTACGCAGTATTTT
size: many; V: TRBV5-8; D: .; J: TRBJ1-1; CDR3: CASRGGEHTEAFF; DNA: TGTGCCAGCAGAGGGGGGGAGCACACTGAAGCTTTCTTT
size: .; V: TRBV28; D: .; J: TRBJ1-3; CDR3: CASSGGLGNTIYF; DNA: TGTGCCAGCAGTGGAGGGCTTGGAAACACCATATATTTT
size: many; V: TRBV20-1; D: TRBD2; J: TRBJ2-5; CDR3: CSARPGHRVAGGETQYF; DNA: TGCAGTGCTAGACCAGGTCACCGGGTAGCGGGAGGGGAGACCCAGTACTTC
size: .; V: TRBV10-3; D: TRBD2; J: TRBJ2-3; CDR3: CAISETWTSGGARDTQYF; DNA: TGTGCCATCAGTGAGACCTGGACTAGCGGGGGGGCCAGAGATACGCAGTATTTT
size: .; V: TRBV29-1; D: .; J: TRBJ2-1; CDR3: CSAARGNEQFF; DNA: TGCAGCGCAGCTAGGGGCAATGAGCAGTTCTTC
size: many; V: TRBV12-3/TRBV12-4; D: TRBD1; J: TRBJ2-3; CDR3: CASSPQRDRGDTQYF; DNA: TGTGCCAGCAGTCCGCAAAGAGACAGGGGAGATACGCAGTATTTT